This TCR beta chain was profiled in a study of T-cell memory formation after mild COVID-19 (dated by TCRdb to about 2021). For the wider study: TCR sequence clusters from the two donors were largely donor specific. In two donors, T-cell clones that expanded and contracted after mild COVID-19 were tracked by sequencing TCRalpha and TCRbeta repertoires over time. Two young, previously healthy adult volunteers made up the cohort, one male and one female. Beyond this particular receptor, the publication reports: Contracting CD4+ clones were found mainly in CM and EM memory subsets, while CD8+ clones were enriched in EMRA. Clones that contracted from day 15 to 85 showed balanced CD4/CD8 phenotypes, whereas a second wave of clones that expanded from day 15 to 37 leaned towards CD4+. SARS-CoV-2 specificity of the second-wave clones peaking on day 37 was not confirmed. Some responding clones were detected in pre-infection memory, which suggested that pre-existing cross-reactive memory T cells had joined the SARS-CoV-2 response. Only a couple of mild cases were covered in the study, and larger cohorts including severe cases with pre-infection samples were considered necessary.

The reads were generated on an Illumina NovaSeq 6000. Using 5'RACE with constant-segment primers, TCRalpha and TCRbeta cDNA libraries were constructed, with sample barcodes and unique molecular identifiers added in the process. RNA was extracted from every sample with Trizol reagent. Libraries were amplified in two PCR steps, with a second sample barcode and Illumina TruSeq adapters added in the second step. Sequencing of the libraries was done on an Illumina NovaSeq, producing 2 x 150 bp paired-end reads. In the original analysis: The reads were demultiplexed and collapsed into UMI-guided consensus sequences using migec v1.2.7. With mixcr v2.1.11, UMI consensuses were aligned to TRA and TRB V and J templates and assembled into clonotypes. A clonotype was counted as expanded or contracted only when both edgeR and NoisET called the clonotype significant, with the noise models trained on biological replicates. For edgeR calls, the thresholds were a false discovery rate-adjusted p below 0.01 and a log2 fold-change of 1. As an exploratory analysis of dynamics, PCA with hierarchical clustering was applied to max-normalized trajectories of the 1000 most abundant clonotypes. Separately sequenced CD4+ and CD8+ repertoires were used to assign the CD4 or CD8 phenotype of responding clones. The raw public data were reprocessed by TCRdb itself: fastp quality trimming at Q25, MiXCR clonotype calling, in-frame beta chains only. Rows merge per CDR3 protein into single entries with the most common DNA and genes. In this record, the V and J calls reflect TCRdb's handling and not the investigators' own analysis. The sample table lists 210,000 or so distinct CDR3 sequences, roughly a tenth of them with a count of one. Around 2.9% of the sample goes to the ten largest clones.

Germline trimming: 0 bases from V, 1 base from J; junction bases outside gene matches: 5. As encoded in the germline V gene (reference sequence), CDR1 is DFQATT while CDR2 is SNEGSKA. The CDR3 runs 16 amino acids, cysteine and phenylalanine included. Just CDR3 DNA is preserved here, 48 bases in frame from base 1. PBMCs were isolated by Ficoll-Paque density gradient centrifugation. Concerning this clonotype: The specificity of this receptor is unknown. No clone much larger than this one lies a single base away; base qualities are absent.

The sequencing input was PBMCs or a T cell subset sorted from them (not recorded which). The sequence was collected from a man aged 18 to 30 who had mild COVID-19 (a few samples of this study predate the infection). The sample titles of this study are shuffled in the database, so cell type and time point are left out; the donor was told from shared clones. The rearranged chain carries TRBV20-1 and TRBJ1-3, and 8 junctional nucleotides match TRBD1. Here is the DNA: TGCAGTGCTAGAGACCGGACAGGGACTTCTGGAAACACCATATATTTT. Translated, it gives CSARDRTGTSGNTIYF.